This is a list of T cell receptor beta chains from one sample in a study of T cells in Graves' hyperthyroidism and ophthalmopathy. TCRdb reprocessed the multiplex PCR reads with MiXCR, giving one entry per CDR3 protein. Altogether 550,000 to 700,000 distinct CDR3 sequences are present, around 42% being singletons, with the ten largest covering around a fifth. The sequencing sample was made of peripheral blood or thyroid tissue (not recorded which). The source of these receptors is an adult woman with Graves' disease, either hyperthyroidism or ophthalmopathy (not recorded which). The CDR3 runs from the conserved cysteine through the conserved F or W. The order of the fields is J gene, clone size, V gene, D gene, CDR3 protein, CDR3 DNA. D genes are given only for firm matches. Only part of the rows carry a size: once, few, many, or a class if the clone is expanded.

>TRBJ2-5|.|TRBV7-6|.
CASSLDGNQPQQYF
TGTGCCAGCAGCTTAGACGGCAATCAGCCCCAACAGTACTTC
>TRBJ2-7|many|TRBV29-1|.
CSVAPGLHSYEQYF
TGCAGCGTAGCCCCGGGACTCCACTCCTACGAGCAGTACTTC
>TRBJ2-3|once|TRBV9|.
CASSVKYPGTDTQYF
TGTGCCAGCAGCGTGAAGTACCCGGGGACAGATACGCAGTATTTT
>TRBJ2-1|.|TRBV11-2|TRBD2
CASKLAGRDEQFF
TGTGCCAGCAAACTAGCGGGACGGGATGAGCAGTTCTTC
>TRBJ1-4|.|TRBV10-3|.
CAISEDDLGEKLFF
TGTGCCATCAGTGAGGATGATCTGGGTGAAAAACTGTTTTTT
>TRBJ1-4|.|TRBV10-3|.
CAISGDGHSNEKLFF
TGTGCCATCAGTGGAGACGGACATAGCAATGAAAAACTGTTTTTT
>TRBJ1-2|many|TRBV6-5|.
CASTRAIGTGYTF
TGTGCCAGCACGCGCGCTATCGGTACGGGGTACACCTTC
>TRBJ2-7|few|TRBV28|TRBD1
CASRGQPYEQYF
TGTGCCAGCAGGGGACAGCCCTACGAGCAGTACTTC
>TRBJ1-2|.|TRBV2|.
CASSERRIYGYTF
TGTGCCAGCAGTGAGAGGCGGATCTATGGCTACACCTTC
>TRBJ1-6|many|TRBV5-1|TRBD1
CASSSTGGSPLHF
TGCGCCAGCAGCTCGACAGGGGGTTCACCCCTCCACTTT
>TRBJ2-3|once|TRBV10-3|.
CAVSEGRLQDTQYF
TGTGCCGTCAGTGAGGGGAGACTACAGGATACGCAGTATTTT
>TRBJ1-6|.|TRBV7-2|TRBD1
CASRTGQGASYNSPLHF
TGTGCCAGCAGAACGGGACAGGGGGCATCCTATAATTCACCCCTCCACTTT
>TRBJ1-1|many|TRBV19|.
CASSNPRGNGTEAFF
TGTGCCAGTAGTAACCCCAGGGGAAATGGCACTGAAGCTTTCTTT
>TRBJ2-2|few|TRBV2|.
CASSVDGTYTGELFF
TGTGCCAGCAGCGTAGACGGGACCTACACCGGGGAGCTGTTTTTT
>TRBJ2-7|.|TRBV15|TRBD2
CATSREGLAGGDYEQYF
TGTGCCACCAGCAGAGAGGGCCTTGCGGGAGGGGACTACGAGCAGTACTTC
>TRBJ2-7|.|TRBV20-1|.
CSASPLYEQYF
TGCAGTGCTAGTCCACTCTACGAGCAGTACTTC
>TRBJ1-1|many|TRBV7-8|.
CASSPRGGNTEAFF
TGTGCCAGCAGCCCGAGGGGTGGGAACACTGAAGCTTTCTTT
>TRBJ1-4|many|TRBV14|.
CASSPDSLRGEKLFF
TGTGCCAGCAGCCCGGACAGCCTCAGAGGTGAAAAACTGTTTTTT
>TRBJ2-7|many|TRBV14|TRBD1
CASSLQGRGEQYF
TGTGCCAGCAGCTTACAGGGGCGAGGCGAGCAGTACTTC
>TRBJ1-4|many|TRBV9|.
CASSVAPGGVTNEKLFF
TGTGCCAGCAGCGTAGCTCCGGGAGGGGTAACTAATGAAAAACTGTTTTTT
>TRBJ2-3|.|TRBV7-3|TRBD1
CASIGYRGSSSSTDTQYF
TGTGCCAGCATTGGTTACAGGGGATCCAGTTCTAGCACAGATACGCAGTATTTT
>TRBJ1-5|many|TRBV29-1|TRBD1
CSAGTGFNQPQHF
TGCAGCGCCGGGACAGGGTTTAATCAGCCCCAGCATTTT
>TRBJ1-5|.|TRBV5-1|.
CASSLRGEAYQPQHF
TGCGCCAGCAGCTTGAGGGGTGAGGCCTATCAGCCCCAGCATTTT
>TRBJ2-7|many|TRBV24-1|.
CATSDFWRGSGEQYF
TGTGCCACCAGTGATTTTTGGAGGGGTTCGGGCGAGCAGTACTTC
>TRBJ1-2|once|TRBV11-2|TRBD1
CASSSQGAVNYGYTF
TGTGCCAGCAGCTCCCAGGGGGCAGTCAACTATGGCTACACCTTC
>TRBJ2-7|.|TRBV7-2|TRBD1
CASRKGQGSSYEQYF
TGTGCCAGCCGCAAGGGACAGGGTTCCTCCTACGAGCAGTACTTC
>TRBJ2-2|many|TRBV12-3/TRBV12-4|.
CASSRIPGELFF
TGTGCCAGCAGCCGAATCCCCGGGGAGCTGTTTTTT
>TRBJ2-6|.|TRBV29-1|.
CSAPAEGANVLTF
TGCAGTGCCCCGGCGGAGGGGGCCAACGTCCTGACTTTC
>TRBJ2-5|once|TRBV24-1|.
CATSAIGGKETQYF
TGTGCCACCAGTGCTATTGGCGGAAAAGAGACCCAGTACTTC
>TRBJ1-5|.|TRBV24-1|.
CAIGQSNQPQHF
TGTGCCATTGGACAGTCCAATCAGCCCCAGCATTTT
>TRBJ1-6|.|TRBV29-1|TRBD1
CSAGQGGDSPLHF
TGCAGCGCAGGACAGGGGGGGGATTCACCCCTCCACTTT
>TRBJ1-2|.|TRBV20-1|TRBD1
CSASQPGQSDGYTF
TGCAGTGCTAGTCAACCGGGACAGAGCGATGGCTACACCTTC
>TRBJ1-2|many|TRBV25-1|.
CASSDEGIRLNGYTF
TGTGCCAGCAGTGATGAAGGGATCAGACTAAATGGCTACACCTTC
>TRBJ1-1|many|TRBV20-1|.
CSAREGWDTEAFF
TGCAGTGCTAGAGAGGGATGGGACACTGAAGCTTTCTTT
>TRBJ1-1|few|TRBV9|.
CASSRTSGNNEQFF
TGTGCCAGCAGCCGGACTAGCGGGAACAATGAGCAGTTCTTT
>TRBJ1-5|.|TRBV7-9|.
CASSSDPLSNQPQHF
TGTGCCAGCAGCTCCGACCCGCTGAGCAATCAGCCCCAGCATTTT
>TRBJ2-7|many|TRBV19|.
CASSPGQPGEQYF
TGTGCCAGTAGTCCCGGACAGCCGGGCGAGCAGTACTTC
>TRBJ2-7|many|TRBV15|.
CATSRDRTLSYEQYF
TGTGCCACCAGCAGAGACCGGACTCTATCCTACGAGCAGTACTTC
>TRBJ2-1|few|TRBV10-3|TRBD2
CAISGGTSGRYEQFF
TGTGCCATCAGTGGAGGGACTAGCGGGAGGTATGAGCAGTTCTTC
>TRBJ2-2|once|TRBV9|TRBD1
CASSVGRGRFWELFF
TGTGCCAGCAGCGTGGGCAGGGGGCGCTTTTGGGAGCTGTTTTTT